One and the same sample provided the 5 T cell receptor beta chains below, sequenced in a study of shared clonotypes between healthy human individuals. Data came from immunoSEQ multiplex PCR; TCRdb stores just in-frame clones and leaves some out. Of millions of clones listed, roughly 95% are singletons. The naive CD8 population came from CD45RO-negative cells selected for CCR7, without terminally differentiated effector memory CD45RA+ cells. The sequenced sample was naive CD8+ T cells sorted from blood. These receptors were taken from a man aged 18 to 35 in good health.

Worth noting for this clone: Other DNA sequences within the sample encode an identical CDR3. The CDR3 DNA reads TGTGCCAGCAGTGAAGTAGGGACAGGCTATGGCTACACCTTC. This codes for CASSEVGTGYGYTF. V gene TRBV25-1 combines with J gene TRBJ1-2, with 8 bases that match TRBD1. CDR3 length: 14 residues. With 2 bases clipped from V and 4 bases from J, the junction kept 3 bases outside the gene matches. The germline V gene encodes CDR1 MGHDK and CDR2 SYGVNS.

Comments on this clone: The sample has other DNA sequences that encode this CDR3 too. The genes are TRBV2 and TRBJ2-3; D not certain. The CDR3 extends over 13 amino acids. V lost 3 bases to trimming and J lost 1 base, with 5 bases between them. Germline loops: CDR1 SNHLY, CDR2 FYNNEI. CDR3 sequence (DNA): TGTGCCAGCAGTGACAGAGGCACAGATACGCAGTATTTT. This gives the protein CASSDRGTDTQYF.

The chain has TRBV4-2 and TRBJ2-7; D possibly corresponds to TRBD2 (6 bases). CDR1 LGHNA and CDR2 YNFKEQ come from the germline V gene. The CDR3 is 16 residues long. The V gene lost 4 bases and the J gene lost 0 bases, with 16 bases spanning the gap. The CDR3 spells CASSPTSAGYSYEQYF. CDR3 coding DNA: TGTGCCAGCAGCCCGACTTCCGCGGGGTACTCCTACGAGCAGTACTTC.

The chain recombines TRBV6-5 with TRBJ1-2; the D gene is possibly TRBD1 (6 bases). The CDR3 length is 14 residues. Per germline, CDR1 MNHEY and CDR2 SVGAGI. Trimming stripped 0 bases from V and 4 bases from J, with 9 bases between. CDR3 region: CASSYSDRAYGYTF. The CDR3, as DNA: TGTGCCAGCAGTTACTCGGACAGAGCCTATGGCTACACCTTC.

This rearrangement joins TRBV29-1 to TRBJ2-2; tentatively, D is TRBD1 or TRBD2 (6 bases each). Trimming left V 4 bases short and J 2 bases short, with 14 bases between. The germline V gene encodes CDR1 SQVTM and CDR2 ANQGSEA. The CDR3 is 15 residues long. The CDR3 sequence: CSVVPRGGNTGELFF. CDR3 DNA sequence: TGCAGCGTTGTGCCCAGGGGAGGTAACACCGGGGAGCTGTTTTTT.